This TCR beta chain was found in a study of glioma-infiltrating T cells after dendritic cell vaccination. Study-level information: Treatment, given 2003 to 2012, was autologous tumor lysate-pulsed dendritic cell vaccination. Study-level findings and limits: Longer survival after dendritic cell vaccination followed higher pretreatment TIL content.

CDR1 is SGDLS and CDR2 is YYNGEE in the germline V gene. With 4 bases removed from V and 4 bases from J, the gap between germline ends came to 17 bases. The CDR3 is 15 amino acids. Time point of the sample: after dendritic cell vaccination, including at tumor progression/relapse. Only patients with spare fresh-frozen tumor and over two years of follow-up were included. On this clone itself: The antigen is unknown.

Input was roughly 2.2 ug genomic DNA, or all available if less. The table came from immunoSEQ multiplex PCR; TCRdb's copy has only in-frame clones and leaves some out. This repertoire shows 85,000 to 100,000 clones, 85% found once; its top ten account for 8.5%. Sequencing used blood, obtained after dendritic cell vaccination. The receptor's source is a human donor with glioblastoma. The V call is TRBV9, the J call TRBJ1-1, with D possibly being TRBD1 (6 bases). The CDR3 sequence is CASSLGQFGFTEAFF. The CDR3 DNA reads as TGTGCCAGCAGCTTAGGACAGTTCGGTTTCACTGAAGCTTTCTTT.